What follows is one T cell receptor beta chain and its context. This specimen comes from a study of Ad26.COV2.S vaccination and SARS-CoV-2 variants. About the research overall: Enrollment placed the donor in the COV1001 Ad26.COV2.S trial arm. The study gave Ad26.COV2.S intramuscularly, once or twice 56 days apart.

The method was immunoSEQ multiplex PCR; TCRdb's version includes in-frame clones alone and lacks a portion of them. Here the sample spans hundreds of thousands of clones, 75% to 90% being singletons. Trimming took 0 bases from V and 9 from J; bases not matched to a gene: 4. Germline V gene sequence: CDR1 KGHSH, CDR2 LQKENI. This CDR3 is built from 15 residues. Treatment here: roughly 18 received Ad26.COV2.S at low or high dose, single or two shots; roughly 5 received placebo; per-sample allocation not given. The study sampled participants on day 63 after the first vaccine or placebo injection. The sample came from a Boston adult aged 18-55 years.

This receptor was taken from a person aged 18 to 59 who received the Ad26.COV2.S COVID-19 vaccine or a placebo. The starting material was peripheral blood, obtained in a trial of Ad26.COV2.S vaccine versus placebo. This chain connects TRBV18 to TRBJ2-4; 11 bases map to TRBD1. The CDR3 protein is CASSPPGQGAGIQYF. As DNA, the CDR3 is TGTGCCAGCTCACCACCTGGACAGGGGGCCGGCATTCAGTACTTC.